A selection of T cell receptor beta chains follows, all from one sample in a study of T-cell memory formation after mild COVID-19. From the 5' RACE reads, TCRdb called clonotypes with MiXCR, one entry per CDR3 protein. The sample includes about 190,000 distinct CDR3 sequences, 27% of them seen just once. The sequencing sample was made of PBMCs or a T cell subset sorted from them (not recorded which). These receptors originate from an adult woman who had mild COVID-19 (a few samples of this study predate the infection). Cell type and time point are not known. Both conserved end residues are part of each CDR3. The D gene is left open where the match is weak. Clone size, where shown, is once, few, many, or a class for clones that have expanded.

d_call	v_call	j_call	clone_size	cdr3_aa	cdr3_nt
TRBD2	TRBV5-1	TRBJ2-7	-	CASSLAGREREQYF	TGCGCCAGCAGCTTGGCTGGGAGGGAGCGGGAGCAGTACTTC
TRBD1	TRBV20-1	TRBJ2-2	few	CSASTGGDTGELFF	TGCAGTGCTTCAACAGGGGGCGACACCGGGGAGCTGTTTTTT
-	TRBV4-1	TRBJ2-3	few	CASSQDRANTDTQYF	TGCGCCAGCAGCCAAGACCGGGCGAACACAGATACGCAGTATTTT
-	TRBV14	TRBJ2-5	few	CASSQDRLGETQYF	TGTGCCAGCAGCCAGGACCGTCTCGGAGAGACCCAGTACTTC
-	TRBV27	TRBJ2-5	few	CASSLSGTPGETQYF	TGTGCCAGCAGTTTATCCGGTACCCCAGGGGAGACCCAGTACTTC
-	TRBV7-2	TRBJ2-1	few	CASSSQGTTYNEQFF	TGTGCCAGCAGCTCCCAGGGGACCACCTACAATGAGCAGTTCTTC
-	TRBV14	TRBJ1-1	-	CASSQAGRRSTEAFF	TGTGCCAGCAGCCAAGCAGGCCGTCGAAGCACTGAAGCTTTCTTT
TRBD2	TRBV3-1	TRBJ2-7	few	CASRTSGRAYEQYF	TGTGCCAGCAGAACTAGCGGGAGGGCCTACGAGCAGTACTTC
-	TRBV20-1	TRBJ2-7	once	CSARKGGLTYEQYF	TGCAGTGCTCGGAAGGGGGGGCTTACCTACGAGCAGTACTTC
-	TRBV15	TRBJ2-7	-	CATSRDPSYEQYF	TGTGCCACCAGCAGAGATCCAAGTTACGAGCAGTACTTC
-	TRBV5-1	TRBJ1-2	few	CASSLRAQTAGGYGYTF	TGCGCCAGCAGTCTGAGGGCCCAGACGGCCGGGGGCTATGGCTACACCTTC
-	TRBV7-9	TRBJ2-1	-	CASSLPNTNEQFF	TGTGCCAGCAGCTTACCAAATACCAATGAGCAGTTCTTC
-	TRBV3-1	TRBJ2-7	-	CASSQVMRSGQYF	TGTGCCAGCAGCCAAGTAATGCGGTCAGGACAGTACTTC
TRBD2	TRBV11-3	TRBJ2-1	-	CASSPGLAGGSSYNEQFF	TGTGCCAGCAGCCCCGGACTAGCGGGAGGGAGCTCCTACAATGAGCAGTTCTTC
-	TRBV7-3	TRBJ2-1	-	CASSLLGGGDEQFF	TGTGCCAGCAGCTTATTAGGAGGGGGCGATGAGCAGTTCTTC
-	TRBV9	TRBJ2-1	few	CASSANLSGTKQFF	TGTGCCAGCAGCGCCAACCTTTCCGGGACCAAGCAGTTCTTC
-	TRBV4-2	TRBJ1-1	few	CASSRTTEAFF	TGTGCCAGCAGCCGAACCACTGAAGCTTTCTTT
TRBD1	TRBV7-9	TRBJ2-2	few	CASSYGTGLTGELFF	TGTGCCAGCAGCTACGGGACAGGTCTCACCGGGGAGCTGTTTTTT
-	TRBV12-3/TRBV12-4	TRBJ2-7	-	CASSLRRGTYEQYF	TGTGCCAGCAGTTTGCGGCGGGGCACCTACGAGCAGTACTTC
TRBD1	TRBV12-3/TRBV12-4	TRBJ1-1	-	CASTPGDRGRGNTEAFF	TGTGCCAGCACCCCTGGGGACAGGGGGCGCGGAAACACTGAAGCTTTCTTT
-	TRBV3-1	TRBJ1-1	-	CASSQGTLMNTEAFF	TGTGCCAGCAGCCAAGGAACCCTTATGAACACTGAAGCTTTCTTT
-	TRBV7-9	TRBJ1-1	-	CASSLDRAEAFF	TGTGCCAGCAGCTTAGACAGGGCTGAAGCTTTCTTT
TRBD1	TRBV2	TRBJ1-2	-	CASSNRQGGHGYTF	TGTGCCAGCAGCAACAGACAGGGGGGCCATGGCTACACCTTC
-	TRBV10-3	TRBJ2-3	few	CAISESPRNVTDTQYF	TGTGCCATCAGTGAGTCGCCTAGAAACGTCACAGATACGCAGTATTTT
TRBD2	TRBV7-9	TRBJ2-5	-	CASSSRQREAQETQYF	TGTGCCAGCAGCTCACGTCAGCGGGAGGCCCAAGAGACCCAGTACTTC
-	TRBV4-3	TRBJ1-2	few	CASSQERGTDGYTF	TGCGCCAGCAGCCAAGAAAGGGGGACGGATGGCTACACCTTC
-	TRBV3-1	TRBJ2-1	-	CASSLSTVISYNEQFF	TGTGCCAGCAGCCTTTCAACTGTCATCTCCTACAATGAGCAGTTCTTC
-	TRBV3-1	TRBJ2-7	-	CASSRWSYEQYF	TGTGCCAGCAGCCGCTGGTCCTACGAGCAGTACTTC
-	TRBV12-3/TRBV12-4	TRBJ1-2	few	CASSFRQAFGGYTF	TGTGCCAGCAGTTTCAGGCAGGCCTTTGGAGGCTACACCTTC
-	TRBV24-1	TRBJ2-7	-	CATGLGGEQYF	TGTGCCACCGGTCTAGGTGGCGAGCAGTACTTC
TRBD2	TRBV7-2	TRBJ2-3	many	CASSLGPSGGTDTQYF	TGTGCCAGCAGCTTAGGTCCTAGCGGAGGCACAGATACGCAGTATTTT
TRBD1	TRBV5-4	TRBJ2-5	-	CASSSPGTGGYF	TGTGCCAGCAGCTCCCCTGGGACAGGGGGCTACTTC
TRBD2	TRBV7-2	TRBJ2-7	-	CASSLRHSNAWTSGSYEQYF	TGTGCCAGCAGCTTAAGGCACTCCAACGCCTGGACTAGCGGGAGTTACGAGCAGTACTTC
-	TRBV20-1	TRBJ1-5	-	CSAATGPRNQPQHF	TGCAGTGCTGCTACGGGACCGAGAAATCAGCCCCAGCATTTT
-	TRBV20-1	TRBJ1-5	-	CSARDSRRGRNQPQHF	TGCAGTGCTAGAGATTCCCGCAGGGGTAGAAATCAGCCCCAGCATTTT
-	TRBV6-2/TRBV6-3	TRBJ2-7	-	CASIHLSSGLRYSYEQYF	TGTGCCAGCATCCACCTATCTTCGGGACTCCGGTACTCCTACGAGCAGTACTTC
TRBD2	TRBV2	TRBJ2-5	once	CASSELISGRGYQETQYF	TGTGCCAGCAGTGAATTGATTTCCGGGAGGGGGTACCAAGAGACCCAGTACTTC
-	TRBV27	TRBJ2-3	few	CASSLGFLDTQYF	TGTGCCAGCAGTTTGGGGTTCCTGGATACGCAGTATTTT
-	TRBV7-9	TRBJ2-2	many	CASSLGRNTGELFF	TGTGCCAGCAGCTTAGGCCGGAACACCGGGGAGCTGTTTTTT
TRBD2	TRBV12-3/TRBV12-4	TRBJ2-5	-	CASSLFAGGKETQYF	TGTGCCAGCAGTTTGTTCGCGGGGGGAAAAGAGACCCAGTACTTC
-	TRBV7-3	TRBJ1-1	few	CASSLPREVTEAFF	TGTGCCAGCAGCTTACCTAGGGAGGTCACTGAAGCTTTCTTT
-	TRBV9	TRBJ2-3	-	CASSVDWWGTDTQYF	TGTGCCAGCAGCGTAGACTGGTGGGGCACAGATACGCAGTATTTT